This TCR beta chain was obtained from a study of shared T cell receptors in the human thymus. As concerns this clone: The sample holds other DNA sequences that translate to the same CDR3.

This table comes from immunoSEQ multiplex PCR, and its TCRdb copy is limited to in-frame clones, with some not included. The top ten clones hold over 0.008% of a sample with hundreds of thousands of clones, more than 70% of them seen once. The CDR3 extends over 13 amino acids. Germline-derived CDR1 and CDR2 are KGHSH and LQKENI. The V and J ends lost 4 bases and 0 bases respectively, with 6 bases between them. The same sample was also used in a study of human thymus T cells. Turning to that study: Resected material from corrective heart surgery provided the thymus tissue analysed.

The clonotype originates from a boy younger than two with a congenital heart defect. The chain has TRBV18 and TRBJ2-5; tentatively, D is TRBD1 (5 bases). Sequences were obtained from thymocytes. CDR3 nucleotide sequence: TGTGCCAGCTCACTGGGGCACCAAGAGACCCAGTACTTC. Protein sequence: CASSLGHQETQYF.